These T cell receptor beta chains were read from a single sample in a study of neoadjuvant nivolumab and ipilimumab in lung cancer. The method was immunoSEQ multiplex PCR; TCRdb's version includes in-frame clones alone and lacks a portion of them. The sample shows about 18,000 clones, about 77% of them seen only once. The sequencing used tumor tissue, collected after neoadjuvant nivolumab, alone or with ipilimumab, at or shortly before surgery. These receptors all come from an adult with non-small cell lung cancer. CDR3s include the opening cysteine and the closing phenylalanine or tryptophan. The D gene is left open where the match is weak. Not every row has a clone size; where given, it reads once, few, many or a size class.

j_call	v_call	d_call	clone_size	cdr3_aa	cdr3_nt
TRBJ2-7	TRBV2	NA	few	CASSDDVHEQYF	TGTGCCAGCAGTGATGATGTCCACGAGCAGTACTTC
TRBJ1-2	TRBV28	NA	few	CASRSPRQLANYGYTF	TGTGCCAGCAGATCCCCACGACAGTTAGCTAACTATGGCTACACCTTC
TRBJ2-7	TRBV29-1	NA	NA	CSVDRDTQYEQYF	TGCAGCGTTGATCGGGACACCCAATACGAGCAGTACTTC
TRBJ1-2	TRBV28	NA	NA	CASSLILGLGYGYTF	TGTGCCAGCAGTTTAATTTTGGGACTTGGCTATGGCTACACCTTC
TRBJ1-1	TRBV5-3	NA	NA	CARSLGGHHTEAFF	TGTGCCAGAAGCTTGGGGGGACACCACACTGAAGCTTTCTTT
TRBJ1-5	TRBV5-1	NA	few	CASSLVQGPNQPQHF	TGCGCCAGCAGCTTGGTTCAGGGCCCCAATCAGCCCCAGCATTTT
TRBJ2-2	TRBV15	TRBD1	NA	CATSRWGQGVTGELFF	TGTGCCACCAGCAGGTGGGGACAGGGGGTCACCGGGGAGCTGTTTTTT
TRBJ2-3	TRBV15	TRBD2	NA	CATSRLAGLSTDTQYF	TGTGCCACCAGCAGACTAGCGGGGCTAAGCACAGATACGCAGTATTTT
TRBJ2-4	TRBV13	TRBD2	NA	CASSDERTSAANIQYF	TGTGCCAGCAGCGACGAACGGACTAGCGCGGCAAACATTCAGTACTTC
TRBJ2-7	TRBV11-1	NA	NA	CASSFDQGYEQYF	TGTGCCAGCAGCTTTGATCAGGGATACGAGCAGTACTTC
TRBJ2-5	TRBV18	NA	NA	CASSLPGAETQYF	TGTGCCAGCTCACTCCCGGGGGCAGAGACCCAGTACTTC
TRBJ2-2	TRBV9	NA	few	CASSAAGPDTGELFF	TGTGCCAGCAGCGCGGCGGGGCCCGACACCGGGGAGCTGTTTTTT
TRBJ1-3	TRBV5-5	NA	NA	CASSLGPEYGNTIYF	TGTGCCAGCAGCTTGGGGCCGGAATATGGAAACACCATATATTTT
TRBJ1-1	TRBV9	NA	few	CASSVAGYTEAFF	TGTGCCAGCAGCGTAGCAGGGTACACTGAAGCTTTCTTT
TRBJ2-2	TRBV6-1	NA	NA	CASILARPGELFF	TGTGCCAGCATCCTAGCTAGGCCCGGGGAGCTGTTTTTT
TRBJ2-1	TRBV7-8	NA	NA	CASSLPTVHSYNEQFF	TGTGCCAGCAGCTTACCGACTGTTCACTCCTACAATGAGCAGTTCTTC
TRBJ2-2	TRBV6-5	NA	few	CASTPHAANTGELFF	TGTGCCAGCACACCCCATGCAGCGAACACCGGGGAGCTGTTTTTT
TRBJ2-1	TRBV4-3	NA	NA	CASSQEGRDTEQFF	TGCGCCAGCAGCCAAGAGGGCCGGGACACTGAGCAGTTCTTC
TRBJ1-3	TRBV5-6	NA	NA	CASSLENTIYF	TGTGCCAGCAGCCTAGAAAACACCATATATTTT
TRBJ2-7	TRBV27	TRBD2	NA	CASSFSGGAVSEQYF	TGTGCCAGCAGTTTTTCGGGGGGGGCGGTGAGCGAGCAGTACTTC
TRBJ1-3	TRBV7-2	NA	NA	CASSASFFGNTIYF	TGTGCCAGCAGCGCGAGTTTCTTCGGAAACACCATATATTTT
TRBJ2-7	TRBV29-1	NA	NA	CSVGGATYEQYF	TGCAGCGTTGGCGGAGCCACCTACGAGCAGTACTTC